The 32 T cell receptor beta chains given below trace back to one sample, sequenced in a study of T-cell memory formation after mild COVID-19. TCRdb fed the 5' RACE reads into MiXCR, producing one record per CDR3 protein. The sample contains about half a million distinct CDR3 sequences, over 15% of which appear only once. Material: PBMCs or a T cell subset sorted from them (not recorded which). The receptors stem from an adult woman who had mild COVID-19 (a few samples of this study predate the infection). Cell type and time point are not known.

This clonotype came up a few times. The chain links TRBV20-1 to TRBJ2-2, with a weak D call TRBD2 (6 bases). The length of the CDR3 is 16 residues. The V gene lost 1 base and the J gene lost 1 base, with 13 bases spanning the gap. CDR1 and CDR2 (germline): DFQATT, SNEGSKA (reference sequence). CDR3 residues: CSARGPGLMNTGELFF. The CDR3 DNA reads TGCAGTGCTAGAGGTCCGGGACTCATGAACACCGGGGAGCTGTTTTTT.

This clonotype was observed a handful of times. The V call is TRBV6-1, the J call TRBJ2-4, with 8 bases lining up with TRBD1. CDR1 MNHNS and CDR2 SASEGT come from the germline V gene. CDR3 length equals 16 residues. Losses at the gene ends were 1 base for V and 3 bases for J; bases not matched to a gene: 5. CDR3 nucleotides: TGTGCCAGCAGTGAAGGGACAGGGTGGGACAAAAACATTCAGTACTTC. It translates to CASSEGTGWDKNIQYF.

The V and J genes are TRBV6-5 and TRBJ2-3, with D maybe TRBD1 (5 bases). The CDR3 runs 15 residues. Trimming removed 2 bases from V and 2 bases from J, with 11 bases in between. The germline CDR1 and CDR2 sequences are MNHEY and SVGAGI. In DNA form, the CDR3 reads TGTGCCAGCAGTTACGGCGGCAGGGTCACAGATACGCAGTATTTT. Residues: CASSYGGRVTDTQYF.

The chain links TRBV2 to TRBJ1-1; D not certain. V gave up 6 bases and J gave up 6 bases, with 17 bases separating them. The CDR3 runs 14 residues. Germline V CDR1 and CDR2: SNHLY, FYNNEI. CDR3 bases: TGTGCCAGCAGGTTATTGGGCATATCGGCTGAAGCTTTCTTT. Residues: CASRLLGISAEAFF.

This clonotype was detected many times. Here the CDR3 DNA reads TGTGCCAGCAGCTTTGTGGGTATCCAAGAGACCCAGTACTTC. This sequence encodes CASSFVGIQETQYF. This chain connects TRBV7-9 to TRBJ2-5; D ambiguous. V was clipped by 3 bases and J by 1 base, with 9 bases between them. Germline loops: CDR1 SEHNR, CDR2 FQNEAQ (reference sequence). The CDR3 loop spans 14 amino acids. Full variable domain (rest looked up from reference TRBV7-9 and TRBJ2-5): DTGVSQNPRHKITKRGQNVTFRCDPISEHNRLYWYRQTLGQGPEFLTYFQNEAQLEKSRLLSDRFSAERPKGSFSTLEIQRTEQGDSAMYLCASSFVGIQETQYFGPGTRLLVL.

This clonotype occurred a few times. The chain employs TRBV20-1 and TRBJ2-4, with D hard to call. Trimming stripped 3 bases from V and 5 bases from J, with 8 bases between. The CDR3 is 12 amino acids. Germline-derived CDR1 and CDR2 are DFQATT and SNEGSKA (reference sequence). This CDR3 is CSARVPQNIQYF. The CDR3 nucleotides read TGCAGTGCTAGGGTTCCCCAAAACATTCAGTACTTC.

This clonotype turned up a few times. The rearrangement joins TRBV18 to TRBJ2-1, with 10 bases fitting TRBD2. CDR3 length equals 15 residues. Germline-derived CDR1 and CDR2 are KGHSH and LQKENI. With V trimmed by 5 bases and J by 6 bases, 7 bases remained unmatched. CDR3 coding DNA: TGTGCCAGCTCAGTCGCTAGCGGGGGAACCAATGAGCAGTTCTTC. Its translation: CASSVASGGTNEQFF.

The J gene is TRBJ2-1, the V gene TRBV12-3 or TRBV12-4, with 12 bases that match TRBD2. V was pared by 5 bases and J by 11 bases, with 7 bases of the junction left unmatched. CDR3 length: 14 residues. The CDR3 is CASSPLAGGRKQFF. The CDR3 DNA reads as TGTGCCAGCAGTCCTCTAGCGGGGGGGCGAAAGCAGTTCTTC.

The CDR3, as DNA: TGTGCCAGCAGCTGGGGGTACGGGTACAATGAGCAGTTCTTC. Residues: CASSWGYGYNEQFF. The rearrangement uses TRBV5-5 and TRBJ2-1, with D perhaps given as TRBD1 or TRBD2 (5 bases each). The CDR3 length is 14 residues. Germline CDR1 reads SGHKS; CDR2 reads YYEKEE (reference sequence). Trimming pared 3 bases from V and 4 bases from J, leaving 11 bases between.

This clonotype has only one observation. The CDR3 sequence: CASSFFTSNTGELFF. The CDR3, as DNA: TGTGCCAGCAGCTTCTTCACCTCGAACACCGGGGAGCTGTTTTTT. This chain joins TRBV5-6 and TRBJ2-2; D gene unclear. Trimming left V 2 bases short and J 0 bases short, with 8 bases between. Germline CDR1 SGHDT, CDR2 YYEEEE. This CDR3 has 15 amino acids. Complete variable domain (other parts from reference TRBV5-6 and TRBJ2-2): DAGVTQSPTHLIKTRGQQVTLRCSPKSGHDTVSWYQQALGQGPQFIFQYYEEEERQRGNFPDRFSGHQFPNYSSELNVNALLLGDSALYLCASSFFTSNTGELFFGEGSRLTVL.

This clonotype was detected only a few times. The chain is built from TRBV5-4 and TRBJ2-5, with a weak D call TRBD1 (5 bases). Germline V gene lookup returns CDR1 SGHNT and CDR2 YYREEE (reference sequence). This CDR3 has 16 amino acids. Trimming left V 4 bases short and J 5 bases short, with 21 bases between. The CDR3 DNA reads TGTGCCAGCAGCCCGACCAACATGTGGGGCCGGGAGACCCAGTACTTC. Translated: CASSPTNMWGRETQYF.

This chain joins TRBV4-3 and TRBJ2-3; 9 bases agree with TRBD2. Per germline, CDR1 LGHNA and CDR2 YSLEER. The junction had 19 bases not matched to a gene; V was cut back by 4 bases and J by 5 bases. The CDR3 spans 19 residues. In DNA form, the CDR3 reads TGCGCCAGCAGCCGTTCGCCGGCACTAGCGGGCGAACAGGGAGATACGCAGTATTTT. Amino acid sequence: CASSRSPALAGEQGDTQYF.

CDR3 amino acids: CASSEGAGGYGYTF. The DNA of the CDR3 is TGTGCCAGCAGTGAGGGGGCAGGGGGCTATGGCTACACCTTC. The V gene is TRBV2, the J gene TRBJ1-2, with 7 positions matching TRBD1. Germline assignment: CDR1 SNHLY and CDR2 FYNNEI. The CDR3 spans 14 residues. The junction had 5 bases not matched to a gene; V was cut back by 3 bases and J by 4 bases.

J is TRBJ2-1 and V is TRBV5-1, with 8 bases lining up with TRBD2. The CDR3 length is 14 residues. V was clipped by 5 bases and J by 5 bases; unmatched bases: 6. Germline assignment: CDR1 SGHRS and CDR2 YFSETQ. CDR3 in DNA: TGCGCCAGCAGAACGACTAGCGAAGACAATGAGCAGTTCTTC. Protein product: CASRTTSEDNEQFF. The full variable domain, rest sourced from reference TRBV5-1 and TRBJ2-1, is KAGVTQTPRYLIKTRGQQVTLSCSPISGHRSVSWYQQTPGQGLQFLFEYFSETQRNKGNFPGRFSGRQFSNSRSEMNVSTLELGDSALYLCASRTTSEDNEQFFGPGTRLTVL.

This clonotype occurred a few times. The chain links TRBV6-1 to TRBJ2-7; 8 positions agree with TRBD1. Germline V gene data show CDR1 as MNHNS and CDR2 as SASEGT. V was clipped by 2 bases and J by 3 bases; unmatched bases: 3. This CDR3 region has 14 residues. The CDR3 is CASSEWGTGYEQYF. In nucleotides, the CDR3 is TGTGCCAGCAGTGAATGGGGGACAGGCTACGAGCAGTACTTC.

This clonotype came up a few times. The chain carries TRBV7-3 and TRBJ2-7; 8 positions agree with TRBD2. Looked up from germline, CDR1 is SGHTA and CDR2 is FQGTGA. After removal of 2 bases from V and 6 bases from J, the junction contained 9 bases not matched to a gene. The CDR3 is made up of 15 amino acids. This chain's CDR3 is CASSLGAGGRSEQYF. The CDR3 nucleotides are TGTGCCAGCAGCTTAGGGGCGGGAGGAAGGAGCGAGCAGTACTTC.

The chain joins TRBV2 to TRBJ1-6; D gene unclear. The germline CDR1 and CDR2 sequences are SNHLY and FYNNEI. Trimming removed 1 base at V and 9 bases at J, with 10 bases between. There are 14 residues in the CDR3. In DNA, the CDR3 is TGTGCCAGCAGTGAAGACGGGTCAGGTTCACCCCTCCACTTT. Translated: CASSEDGSGSPLHF.

This clonotype appeared a few times. The V call is TRBV20-1, the J call TRBJ1-5; D not certain. Germline CDR1 and CDR2: DFQATT and SNEGSKA (reference sequence). This CDR3 is built from 12 residues. V lost 3 bases and J 7 bases, leaving 10 bases between the germline ends. This CDR3 reads CSASRAGQPQHF. The DNA of the CDR3 is TGCAGTGCTAGTAGGGCCGGCCAGCCCCAGCATTTT.

The V and J genes are TRBV6-5 and TRBJ1-1; D gene unclear. Trimming pared 6 bases from V and 1 base from J, leaving 6 bases between. Germline V gives CDR1 MNHEY, CDR2 SVGAGI. The CDR3 is made up of 12 amino acids. In DNA, the CDR3 is TGTGCCAGCAGGGCCCCGAACACTGAAGCTTTCTTT. Encoded protein: CASRAPNTEAFF.

This clonotype was found a few times. The chain employs TRBV11-3 and TRBJ2-6; D gene unclear. Trimming removed 6 bases from V and 4 bases from J, with 10 bases in between. The CDR3 consists of 14 residues. The germline V gene encodes CDR1 SGHNT and CDR2 YENEEA. The CDR3 region has the DNA TGTGCCAGCAGTAGGTTACTAGGGGCCAACGTCCTGACTTTC. Protein product: CASSRLLGANVLTF.

The chain carries TRBV30 and TRBJ2-7, with D tentatively TRBD1 (5 bases). CDR3 length: 16 residues. CDR1 is GTSNPN, CDR2 SVGIG, per germline (reference sequence). The V and J ends lost 0 bases and 3 bases respectively, with 18 bases between them. The CDR3 reads CAWSVRSRGAGYEQYF. The DNA of the CDR3 is TGTGCCTGGAGTGTACGCTCAAGGGGCGCCGGCTACGAGCAGTACTTC.

This clonotype was picked up a small number of times. The chain joins TRBV6-5 to TRBJ2-1; no clear D gene. The CDR3 sequence is 15 residues long. Germline CDR1 MNHEY, CDR2 SVGAGI. Trimming removed 3 bases at V and 1 base at J, with 10 bases between. CDR3 nucleotides: TGTGCCAGCAGTTATCGAGGCCGGTCCTACAATGAGCAGTTCTTC. Residues: CASSYRGRSYNEQFF.

There are a few counts of this clonotype. This chain links TRBV9 with TRBJ2-1; D is unclear. The germline gives CDR1 SGDLS, CDR2 YYNGEE. V lost 0 bases and J 2 bases, leaving 3 bases between the germline ends. The CDR3 spans 13 residues. CDR3 DNA sequence: TGTGCCAGCAGCGTAGCCACCTACAATGAGCAGTTCTTC. Protein product: CASSVATYNEQFF.

This clonotype was counted a few times. V gene TRBV20-1 combines with J gene TRBJ1-4; D gene ambiguous. The germline V gene has CDR1 DFQATT and CDR2 SNEGSKA (reference sequence). The CDR3 loop spans 11 amino acids. Trimming pared 7 bases from V and 6 bases from J, leaving 9 bases between. The CDR3 spells CSVMRDEKLFF. CDR3 sequence (DNA): TGCAGTGTAATGAGGGATGAAAAACTGTTTTTT.

This clonotype was observed a handful of times. The chain employs TRBV7-9 and TRBJ1-1, with D tentatively TRBD1 (6 bases). V gave up 2 bases and J gave up 3 bases, with 16 bases separating them. This CDR3 has 16 amino acids. CDR1 is SEHNR, CDR2 FQNEAQ, per germline (reference sequence). The CDR3, as DNA: TGTGCCAGCAGCTTATGGGGGGCGGGTGAGGACACTGAAGCTTTCTTT. It encodes CASSLWGAGEDTEAFF.

CDR3 sequence (DNA): TGTGCCAGCAGTTCAGGCCGTTCTGGAAACACCATATATTTT. Protein product: CASSSGRSGNTIYF. This sequence joins TRBV12-3 or TRBV12-4 and TRBJ1-3; the D is unclear. Trimming removed 4 bases from V and 1 base from J, with 8 bases in between. The CDR3 covers 14 residues.

This clonotype was detected many times. The chain has TRBV18 and TRBJ2-7, with TRBD2 identical over 7 bases. Germline V gene sequence: CDR1 KGHSH, CDR2 LQKENI. With V trimmed by 8 bases and J by 4 bases, 8 bases remained unmatched. The CDR3 runs to 13 residues. CDR3 nucleotides: TGTGCCAGCAGTCCCCCCGGGGGGTACGAGCAGTACTTC. The encoded protein is CASSPPGGYEQYF.

This clonotype was detected only once. The genes are TRBV20-1 and TRBJ2-7; 9 nucleotides align to TRBD2. Trimming cost V 0 bases and J 3 bases; bases outside gene matches: 6. This CDR3 comprises 15 residues. CDR1 is DFQATT and CDR2 is SNEGSKA in the germline V gene (reference sequence). The chain's CDR3 is CSARDVGAGGYEQYF. CDR3 coding DNA: TGCAGTGCTAGAGATGTTGGAGCGGGAGGCTACGAGCAGTACTTC.

This clonotype has just a few counts. The chain is built from TRBV4-2 and TRBJ1-1; D not resolved. Germline loops: CDR1 LGHNA, CDR2 YNFKEQ. V was cut by 0 bases and J by 0 bases, with 5 bases left in between. The CDR3 consists of 14 residues. The chain's CDR3 is CASSQERLNTEAFF. CDR3 in DNA: TGTGCCAGCAGCCAAGAGCGATTGAACACTGAAGCTTTCTTT.

This clonotype was detected only a few times. This chain uses TRBV5-5 with TRBJ1-1, with D hard to call. Germline V CDR1 and CDR2: SGHKS, YYEKEE (reference sequence). V lost 2 bases, J lost 5 bases, and 10 bases lay in between. This CDR3 has 13 residues. CDR3 bases: TGTGCCAGCAGCTTTGACTACGGGACTGAAGCTTTCTTT. Its protein product is CASSFDYGTEAFF.

CDR3 amino acids: CASSFWTADTQYF. The CDR3 DNA reads TGTGCCAGCAGCTTCTGGACAGCTGATACGCAGTATTTT. The chain joins TRBV7-3 to TRBJ2-3, with a tentative D call TRBD1 (6 bases). This CDR3 is 13 amino acids long. V lost 3 bases and J lost 6, with 10 bases in between. Germline V CDR1 and CDR2: SGHTA, FQGTGA.

This clonotype was seen many times. The chain employs TRBV20-1 and TRBJ2-3; D remains ambiguous. The CDR3 length is 13 residues. V shed 0 bases and J shed 6 bases, with 10 bases lying between them. Germline V CDR1 and CDR2: DFQATT, SNEGSKA (reference sequence). CDR3 sequence: CSARDINGDTQYF. The CDR3 nucleotides are TGCAGTGCTAGAGATATAAATGGGGATACGCAGTATTTT.